This passage covers 25 T cell receptor beta chains from one sample sequenced in a study of shared clonotypes between healthy human individuals (dated by TCRdb to between 2020 and 2021). To prepare the library, the immunoSEQ multiplex PCR assay was applied. Here the immuneACCESS table is served through TCRdb, limited to in-frame sequences with V and J called. Missing clones are a known gap in these copies; in checked studies unresolved V genes cover under half, and the rest lacks a known reason. The sample records about 2.4 million clones, under 95% of which are singletons. 0.36% of the sample is held by the ten biggest clonotypes. Sequenced input: naive CD4+ T cells from PBMCs. The cell subset or site label of this sample denotes: CD45RA+ positively selected. All receptors derive from a man aged 18-30 years in good health. Some clones in this sample may be carry-over from other donors' samples.

This chain links TRBV11-2 with TRBJ2-2; 14 positions agree with TRBD2. Trimming cost V 2 bases and J 6 bases; bases outside gene matches: 8. The CDR3 contains 18 residues. The germline gives CDR1 SGHAT, CDR2 FQNNGV. The CDR3 sequence is CASSLTGTSGRRAGELFF. The DNA for the CDR3 is TGTGCCAGCAGCTTAACCGGGACTAGCGGGAGAAGGGCCGGGGAGCTGTTTTTT.

A note on this clone: Other DNA variants within this sample encode the same CDR3. This chain joins TRBV9 and TRBJ1-1; D may be TRBD1 (5 bases). The ends were cut back, 2 bases at V and 3 bases at J, with 8 bases in the middle. The CDR3 totals 13 residues. The germline V gene encodes CDR1 SGDLS and CDR2 YYNGEE. The CDR3 spells CASSVLGDTEAFF. In nucleotides, the CDR3 is TGTGCCAGCAGCGTCCTAGGGGACACTGAAGCTTTCTTT.

The chain has TRBV18 and TRBJ2-1; 9 bases are shared with TRBD2. V shed 3 bases, J shed 4 bases, and the junction held 10 bases outside the gene matches. Per the germline V gene, CDR1 is KGHSH and CDR2 is LQKENI. This CDR3 contains 17 residues. The CDR3 is CASSPTERGAVYNEQFF. The CDR3 bases are TGTGCCAGCTCACCCACGGAGCGGGGGGCGGTGTACAATGAGCAGTTCTTC.

This rearrangement joins TRBV7-3 to TRBJ2-1, with TRBD2 identical over 10 bases. This CDR3 contains 17 residues. Germline V gives CDR1 SGHTA, CDR2 FQGTGA. V lost 2 bases and J lost 4; bases outside the gene matches: 8. The CDR3 nucleotides read TGTGCCAGCAGCTTATTGTCCCCGACTAGCGGGTACAATGAGCAGTTCTTC. This codes for CASSLLSPTSGYNEQFF.

This sequence joins TRBV7-9 and TRBJ1-3; D remains unclear. The CDR3 extends over 18 amino acids. Trimming pared 2 bases from V and 0 bases from J, leaving 17 bases between. CDR1 is SEHNR and CDR2 is FQNEAQ in the germline V gene (reference sequence). The CDR3 sequence: CASSLTPVTAFSGNTIYF. For the CDR3, the DNA is TGTGCCAGCAGCTTAACTCCGGTAACAGCCTTCTCTGGAAACACCATATATTTT.

Concerning this clone: This sample includes further DNA sequences coding for the same CDR3. This chain uses TRBV5-1 with TRBJ1-2; tentatively, D is TRBD1 (6 bases). CDR3 length: 13 residues. Trimming pared 0 bases from V and 7 bases from J, leaving 10 bases between. Germline V lookup: CDR1 SGHRS, CDR2 YFSETQ. The CDR3 loop reads CASSLEGGSGYTF. The CDR3 coding sequence is TGCGCCAGCAGCTTGGAGGGGGGAAGTGGCTACACCTTC. Drawing the rest from reference TRBV5-1 and TRBJ1-2, the complete variable domain is KAGVTQTPRYLIKTRGQQVTLSCSPISGHRSVSWYQQTPGQGLQFLFEYFSETQRNKGNFPGRFSGRQFSNSRSEMNVSTLELGDSALYLCASSLEGGSGYTFGSGTRLTVV.

This clone has only a few counts. The chain recombines TRBV30 with TRBJ1-3; D is possibly TRBD1 (5 bases). Trimming shortened V by 0 bases and J by 2 bases, and 8 bases separated the two germline ends. This CDR3 region has 14 residues. Germline V gene lookup returns CDR1 GTSNPN and CDR2 SVGIG (reference sequence). CDR3 DNA: TGTGCCTGGAGTGTAGGGGTTACTGGAAACACCATATATTTT. Translation gives CAWSVGVTGNTIYF.

Of note for this clone: This specimen includes other DNA sequences encoding the same CDR3. V usage is TRBV28 and J usage is TRBJ2-5; D is undetermined. The V and J ends lost 3 bases and 2 bases respectively, with 4 bases between them. The germline V gene has CDR1 MDHEN and CDR2 SYDVKM. The CDR3 sequence is 12 residues long. This chain's CDR3 is CASSLLQETQYF. In DNA form, the CDR3 reads TGTGCCAGCAGTTTGTTGCAAGAGACCCAGTACTTC. The entire variable domain, with the rest obtained from reference TRBV28 and TRBJ2-5, is as follows: DVKVTQSSRYLVKRTGEKVFLECVQDMDHENMFWYRQDPGLGLRLIYFSYDVKMKEKGDIPEGYSVSREKKERFSLILESASTNQTSMYLCASSLLQETQYFGPGTRLLVL.

The V and J genes are TRBV19 and TRBJ2-3; D unresolved. The CDR3 is 16 amino acids. Per germline, CDR1 LNHDA and CDR2 SQIVND (reference sequence). Trimming pared 3 bases from V and 9 bases from J, leaving 22 bases between. DNA of the CDR3: TGTGCCAGTAGTATCGTAAGCGTACCCCTCCCAACAACGCAGTATTTT. This gives the protein CASSIVSVPLPTTQYF.

V gene TRBV7-9 combines with J gene TRBJ2-3; 9 bases are shared with TRBD2. Trimming at V came to 1 base and at J to 4 bases, leaving 9 bases not matched to a gene. Looked up from germline, CDR1 is SEHNR and CDR2 is FQNEAQ (reference sequence). There are 17 residues in the CDR3. This chain's CDR3 is CASSLVVGGRAADTQYF. CDR3 bases: TGTGCCAGCAGCTTAGTGGTTGGCGGGAGGGCCGCAGATACGCAGTATTTT.

This chain links TRBV7-9 with TRBJ2-6; the match to TRBD1 covers 10 bases. There are 18 residues in the CDR3. V was clipped by 3 bases and J by 2 bases; unmatched bases: 7. The germline V gene encodes CDR1 SEHNR and CDR2 FQNEAQ (reference sequence). CDR3 protein: CASSFSSGQGAGANVLTF. The CDR3, as DNA: TGTGCCAGCAGCTTTAGTTCAGGACAGGGGGCTGGGGCCAACGTCCTGACTTTC.

The table lists this clone with a count of one. The gene calls are TRBV6-1 and TRBJ2-1; tentative D call: TRBD1 (5 bases). Trimming took 5 bases from V and 6 from J, leaving 14 bases between them. The CDR3 consists of 14 residues. Germline lookup yields CDR1 MNHNS and CDR2 SASEGT. CDR3 residues: CASSPQDDSNEQFF. DNA of the CDR3: TGTGCCAGCAGTCCCCAAGATGACAGCAATGAGCAGTTCTTC.

This sequence joins TRBV19 and TRBJ1-5; D not certain. The ends were cut back, 8 bases at V and 1 base at J, with 12 bases in the middle. From germline, CDR1 is LNHDA and CDR2 SQIVND (reference sequence). The CDR3 totals 14 residues. CDR3 nucleotides: TGTGCCAGTTCAGGAATGGAGAGCAATCAGCCCCAGCATTTT. Protein: CASSGMESNQPQHF.

This chain joins TRBV7-6 and TRBJ2-2; 7 nucleotides align to TRBD1. V was pared by 6 bases and J by 3 bases, with 13 bases of the junction left unmatched. CDR1 is SGHVS, CDR2 FNYEAQ, per germline. The CDR3 is 17 amino acids. The CDR3 reads CASSYRLNDRDTGELFF. For the CDR3, the DNA is TGTGCCAGCAGTTATCGACTTAACGACAGGGACACCGGGGAGCTGTTTTTT.

Remarks on this clone: Other DNA sequences of this sample code for an identical CDR3. The chain combines TRBV27 with TRBJ2-7; TRBD1 matches 9 bases. The CDR3 loop spans 14 amino acids. Germline values: CDR1 MNHEY, CDR2 SMNVEV (reference sequence). With 5 bases clipped from V and 2 bases from J, the junction kept 4 bases outside the gene matches. The CDR3 is CASSLGQGTYEQYF. As DNA, the CDR3 is TGTGCCAGCAGTCTTGGACAGGGGACCTACGAGCAGTACTTC.

This chain uses TRBV5-5 with TRBJ1-1; a weak D match, TRBD1 (5 bases). From germline, CDR1 is SGHKS and CDR2 YYEKEE (reference sequence). The CDR3 has 13 residues. Trimming cost V 4 bases and J 5 bases, with 12 bases left between them. Here the CDR3 reads CASSGVGRTEAFF. CDR3 bases: TGTGCCAGCAGCGGGGTGGGGCGGACTGAAGCTTTCTTT.

This clone occurred once. CDR3 residues: CASSPSGSYEKLFF. The CDR3 DNA follows: TGTGCCAGCTCACCATCGGGGAGTTATGAAAAACTGTTTTTT. The chain links TRBV18 to TRBJ1-4; D unclear. CDR1 and CDR2 (germline): KGHSH, LQKENI. The length of the CDR3 is 14 residues. V was pared by 2 bases and J by 6 bases, with 10 bases between. Full variable domain (outside the CDR3, taken from reference TRBV18 and TRBJ1-4): NAGVMQNPRHLVRRRGQEARLRCSPMKGHSHVYWYRQLPEEGLKFMVYLQKENIIDESGMPKERFSAEFPKEGPSILRIQQVVRGDSAAYFCASSPSGSYEKLFFGSGTQLSVL.

The chain employs TRBV6-1 and TRBJ1-5, with D perhaps matching TRBD1 (6 bases). The germline V and J ends were trimmed by 7 bases and 9 bases, with 16 bases remaining between them. From germline, CDR1 is MNHNS and CDR2 SASEGT. The CDR3 contains 13 residues. The CDR3 DNA follows: TGTGCCAGCACCGTTGGGGGGGGGCCGCCCCAGCATTTT. This codes for CASTVGGGPPQHF.

To note about this clone: This sample includes further DNA sequences coding for the same CDR3. The chain uses TRBV5-1 and TRBJ2-3; the D gene is possibly TRBD2 (7 bases). The CDR3 has 14 residues. From germline, CDR1 is SGHRS and CDR2 YFSETQ. The V end lost 4 bases, the J end lost 6 bases, and 15 bases lay between the germline ends. For the CDR3, the DNA is TGCGCCAGCAGCCTTGGGAGGGGGAGCGATACGCAGTATTTT. It specifies CASSLGRGSDTQYF.

The J gene is TRBJ2-1, the V gene TRBV5-1, with D perhaps being TRBD1 or TRBD2 (5 bases each). This CDR3 has 14 residues. V dropped 6 bases and J dropped 4 bases, with 14 bases sitting between them. Germline V lookup: CDR1 SGHRS, CDR2 YFSETQ. The CDR3 DNA reads as TGCGCCAGCACCCGGGACCAGAAGTACAATGAGCAGTTCTTC. Translated, it gives CASTRDQKYNEQFF.

This chain connects TRBV18 to TRBJ1-4, with TRBD1 as a possible D gene (5 bases). CDR3 length equals 14 residues. V was shortened by 3 bases and J by 7 bases, with 12 bases between the two germline ends. CDR1 is KGHSH and CDR2 is LQKENI in the germline V gene. The CDR3 DNA sequence: TGTGCCAGCTCACCGACAGTTTCAGGTGAAAAACTGTTTTTT. Translated, it gives CASSPTVSGEKLFF.

The DNA for the CDR3 is TGTGCCCTCCGGGACAGGGGAAACCTTAACTATGGCTACACCTTC. Residues: CALRDRGNLNYGYTF. The chain joins TRBV28 to TRBJ1-2; TRBD1 agrees at 10 bases. Trimming removed 11 bases from V and 1 base from J; junction bases left unmatched: 10. The CDR3 extends over 15 amino acids. CDR1 and CDR2 (germline): MDHEN, SYDVKM.

This chain joins TRBV28 and TRBJ2-5; maybe TRBD2 (5 bases). The CDR3 consists of 14 residues. Between the trimmed V and J ends, which lost 8 bases and 4 bases, there was a span of 17 bases. Germline CDR1 MDHEN, CDR2 SYDVKM. CDR3 loop: CASHYGAVTETQYF. CDR3 in DNA: TGTGCCAGCCACTATGGAGCGGTGACAGAGACCCAGTACTTC. The full variable domain, in which reference TRBV28 and TRBJ2-5 provide the parts outside the CDR3, is DVKVTQSSRYLVKRTGEKVFLECVQDMDHENMFWYRQDPGLGLRLIYFSYDVKMKEKGDIPEGYSVSREKKERFSLILESASTNQTSMYLCASHYGAVTETQYFGPGTRLLVL.

This sequence joins TRBV18 and TRBJ2-2; perhaps D is TRBD1 or TRBD2 (5 bases each). CDR1 is KGHSH, CDR2 LQKENI, per germline. The CDR3 length is 17 residues. Trimming pared 6 bases from V and 4 bases from J, leaving 21 bases between. The chain's CDR3 is CASSPNNGAPSTGELFF. For the CDR3, the DNA is TGTGCCAGCTCCCCCAATAACGGGGCACCATCCACCGGGGAGCTGTTTTTT.

V is TRBV18 and J is TRBJ2-7; TRBD1 might be the D (6 bases). Trimming pared 0 bases from V and 2 bases from J, leaving 8 bases between. This CDR3 is built from 14 residues. CDR1 is KGHSH and CDR2 is LQKENI in the germline V gene. The CDR3 sequence: CASSPPKGAYEQYF. DNA for the CDR3: TGTGCCAGCTCACCACCGAAGGGGGCCTACGAGCAGTACTTC. The variable domain in full, with the rest retrieved from reference TRBV18 and TRBJ2-7, is NAGVMQNPRHLVRRRGQEARLRCSPMKGHSHVYWYRQLPEEGLKFMVYLQKENIIDESGMPKERFSAEFPKEGPSILRIQQVVRGDSAAYFCASSPPKGAYEQYFGPGTRLTVT.